Each of the 3 T cell receptor beta chains below was sequenced from the same sample in a study of beta chain features in type 1 diabetes. Reverse transcribing all isolated RNA meant expressed TCRB transcripts were sequenced. Produced via immunoSEQ multiplex PCR; TCRdb's table is partial and in-frame only. The data contain around 350,000 clones, roughly 12% of them singletons. The sequencing sample was made of naive CD4+ T cells from blood. All receptors come from a man aged 18 to 35 in good health.

The chain employs TRBV4-2 and TRBJ1-4; 7 nucleotides line up with TRBD1. Germline CDR1 LGHNA, CDR2 YNFKEQ. Trimming at V came to 3 bases and at J to 2 bases, leaving 3 bases not matched to a gene. The CDR3 spans 15 residues. CDR3 protein: CASSQPGGTNEKLFF. CDR3 nucleotide sequence: TGTGCCAGCAGCCAGCCAGGGGGGACTAATGAAAAACTGTTTTTT.

This clone was observed a handful of times. The chain is built from TRBV25-1 and TRBJ1-2, with 8 bases fitting TRBD1. The CDR3 totals 15 residues. The V segment lost 1 base and the J segment 7 bases; nucleotides outside the gene matches: 8. From germline, CDR1 is MGHDK and CDR2 SYGVNS. Here the CDR3 DNA reads TGTGCCAGCAGTGAATCCGTCAGGGGGCGTGGTGGCTACACCTTC. Translation gives CASSESVRGRGGYTF.

This clone has only a few counts. The rearrangement uses TRBV7-2 and TRBJ2-7; TRBD2 might be the D (5 bases). Per germline, CDR1 SGHTA and CDR2 FQGNSA. The CDR3 spans 13 residues. V was trimmed by 2 bases and J by 5 bases, leaving 10 bases between them. The chain's CDR3 is CASSLLGVDEQYF. The CDR3 coding sequence is TGTGCCAGCAGCTTACTCGGGGTAGACGAGCAGTACTTC.